This T cell receptor (beta chain) was sequenced in a study of shared clonotypes between healthy human individuals. Looking at the study overall: Researchers drew samples from a couple of women and a few men aged 18 to 49. Study-wide points: Tissue TCR repertoires likely differ from these blood-only repertoires. The low donor count limited represented genetic and exposure-history diversity.

Partitioning of CD4+ cells yielded a CD45RA+ naive subset and a CD45RA-negative memory subset. The protocol was immunoSEQ multiplex PCR, while the TCRdb copy is restricted to in-frame clones and leaves out a portion. The sample consists of just under 350,000 clones, more than 60% of them appearing once. This clone was observed a handful of times. The antigen remains undetermined. One end of the junction fails to match germline, which may point to a read error. This TCR derives from a man aged 30 to 45 in good health. Specimen: memory CD4+ T cells sorted from blood. The subset denotes: CD45RA-negative fraction.

The CDR3 DNA sequence: TGTGCCAGCAGTTTGGTCGAGTGGGACAGCCCCGTCCTCTTC. Residues: CASSLVEWDSPVLF. The chain combines TRBV28 with TRBJ1-2, with 7 positions matching TRBD1. The CDR3 loop spans 14 amino acids. Germline V gene data show CDR1 as MDHEN and CDR2 as SYDVKM.